This T cell receptor (beta chain) originates from a study of cytomegalovirus exposure and HLA in healthy donors. V was clipped by 2 bases and J by 7 bases; unmatched bases: 12. The CDR3 spans 17 residues. The germline CDR1 and CDR2 sequences are MRHNA and SNTAGT. It was with 60 Vbeta and 13 Jbeta primers that the PCR ran. TCRdb's copy holds only in-frame clones and misses some; the assay was immunoSEQ multiplex PCR. The sample contains over 150,000 clones, approximately 85% of which appear only once. Sequencing was performed on PBMCs. The clonotype was recovered from a woman in her fifties or sixties in good health and CMV-seropositive. The gene calls are TRBV6-4 and TRBJ1-5; 9 positions agree with TRBD1. In DNA form, the CDR3 reads TGTGCCAGCAGTGACCCCCCATGGGACAGGGTTCAGCAGCCCCAGCATTTT. Residues: CASSDPPWDRVQQPQHF.